Following are 9 T cell receptor beta chains from one sample sequenced in a study of blood T cell repertoires in COVID-19. TCRdb keeps only in-frame clones here, not all; method: immunoSEQ multiplex PCR. The sample records 150,000 to 200,000 clones, roughly 86% being singletons. The sequencing sample was made of peripheral blood. These receptors were obtained from a man aged 70-80 years with acute or convalescent COVID-19.

Regarding this clone: The junction shows a germline mismatch at one end, possibly a read error. The V call is TRBV25-1, the J call TRBJ2-2; the D gene is possibly TRBD1 (6 bases). From germline, CDR1 is MGHDK and CDR2 SYGVNS. CDR3 length equals 13 residues. The CDR3 protein is CASTEQGTGELFF. CDR3 in DNA: TGTGCCAGCACTGAACAGGGAACCGGGGAGCTGTTTTTT. The entire variable domain, with the rest obtained from reference TRBV25-1 and TRBJ2-2, is as follows: EADIYQTPRYLVIGTGKKITLECSQTMGHDKMYWYQQDPGMELHLIHYSYGVNSTEKGDLSSESTVSRIRTEHFPLTLESARPSHTSQYLCASTEQGTGELFFGEGSRLTVL.

The gene calls are TRBV7-9 and TRBJ2-2; a weak D match, TRBD2 (5 bases). Germline V gene sequence: CDR1 SEHNR, CDR2 FQNEAQ (reference sequence). Trimming left V 1 base short and J 4 bases short, with 10 bases between. This CDR3 spans 15 amino acids. CDR3 sequence reads: CASSLDRGTTGELFF. DNA for the CDR3: TGTGCCAGCAGCTTAGATCGGGGTACCACCGGGGAGCTGTTTTTT.

V is TRBV5-1 and J is TRBJ1-3; D might be TRBD1 (6 bases). Germline V gene data show CDR1 as SGHRS and CDR2 as YFSETQ. The CDR3 covers 14 residues. Trimming removed 6 bases from V and 2 bases from J, with 12 bases in between. The CDR3 DNA reads TGCGCCAGCAACATGGGGGCGCCTGGAAACACCATATATTTT. It yields the protein CASNMGAPGNTIYF.

The gene calls are TRBV28 and TRBJ1-5, with TRBD1 matching 7 bases. CDR1 and CDR2 from the germline V gene are MDHEN and SYDVKM. The CDR3 is 15 amino acids. V lost 2 bases to trimming and J lost 4 bases; unmatched junction nucleotides: 5. The CDR3 nucleotides read TGTGCCAGCAGTTTAACCCGGGACAGAAATCAGCCCCAGCATTTT. It specifies CASSLTRDRNQPQHF.

J is TRBJ2-7 and V is TRBV6-5, with 8 bases lining up with TRBD2. Trimming cost V 6 bases and J 4 bases; bases outside gene matches: 8. CDR1 MNHEY and CDR2 SVGAGI come from the germline V gene. The CDR3 runs 14 residues. The CDR3 DNA is TGTGCCAGCAGGCTAACGGGAGGGCCATACGAGCAGTACTTC. It is translated as CASRLTGGPYEQYF.

This chain links TRBV5-5 with TRBJ2-5; D is uncertain. This CDR3 comprises 14 residues. V was shortened by 0 bases and J by 0 bases, with 6 bases between the two germline ends. CDR1 is SGHKS and CDR2 is YYEKEE in the germline V gene (reference sequence). The DNA for the CDR3 is TGTGCCAGCAGCTTGGAAGAGTACCAAGAGACCCAGTACTTC. Its translation is CASSLEEYQETQYF.

The chain has TRBV3-1 (or the pseudogene TRBV3-2) and TRBJ1-6; the D is unclear. The V and J ends lost 4 bases and 6 bases respectively, with 10 bases between them. The germline CDR1 and CDR2 sequences are LGHDT and YNNKEL (reference sequence). This CDR3 contains 14 residues. CDR3 coding DNA: TGTGCCAGCAGCCTGTCGGAGAGTAATTCACCCCTCCACTTT. Amino acids: CASSLSESNSPLHF.

This clone was counted between two and nine times. CDR3 DNA sequence: TGTGCCAGCAGCTTAACATCCTACGAGCAGTACTTC. Its protein is CASSLTSYEQYF. This chain links TRBV7-9 with TRBJ2-7; D remains ambiguous. The CDR3 length is 12 residues. Germline lookup yields CDR1 SEHNR and CDR2 FQNEAQ (reference sequence). V was pared by 2 bases and J by 1 base, with 3 bases between.

The chain employs TRBV3-1 (or the pseudogene TRBV3-2) and TRBJ1-3, with D uncertain. Trimming removed 0 bases at V and 0 bases at J, with 6 bases between. Germline V gene data show CDR1 as LGHDT and CDR2 as YNNKEL (reference sequence). The length of the CDR3 is 15 residues. The CDR3 loop is CASSQDPSSGNTIYF. The CDR3 coding sequence is TGTGCCAGCAGCCAAGATCCCAGCTCTGGAAACACCATATATTTT.